This TCR beta chain is from a study of blood T cell repertoires in COVID-19. Study information: From T cells, B-cell-depleted T cells, or PBMCs came the material, which was cDNA or gDNA.

Clones were read by immunoSEQ multiplex PCR, and TCRdb kept only the in-frame ones, dropping some. The sample consists of approximately 150,000 clones, approximately 84% of them appearing once. Trimming removed 7 bases at V and 7 bases at J, with 16 bases between. The CDR3 loop spans 13 amino acids. The sequence was collected from a man aged 40-49 years with acute or convalescent COVID-19. The sequenced sample was peripheral blood. The chain has TRBV12-3 or TRBV12-4 and TRBJ1-1; D perhaps matches TRBD1 (6 bases). DNA of the CDR3: TGTGCCAGCACCGCCACAGGGATAGATGAAGCTTTCTTT. Protein sequence: CASTATGIDEAFF.